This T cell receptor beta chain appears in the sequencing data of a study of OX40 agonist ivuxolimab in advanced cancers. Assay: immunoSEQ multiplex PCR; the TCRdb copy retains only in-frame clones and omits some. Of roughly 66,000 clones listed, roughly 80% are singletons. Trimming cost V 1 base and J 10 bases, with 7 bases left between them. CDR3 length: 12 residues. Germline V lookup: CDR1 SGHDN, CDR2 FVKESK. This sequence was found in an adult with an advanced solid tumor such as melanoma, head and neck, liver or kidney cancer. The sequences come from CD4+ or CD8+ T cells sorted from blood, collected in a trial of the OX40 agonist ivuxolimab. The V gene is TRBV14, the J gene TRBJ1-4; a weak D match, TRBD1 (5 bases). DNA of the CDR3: TGTGCCAGCAGCCAAGCTAGGGGAAAACTGTTTTTT. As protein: CASSQARGKLFF.